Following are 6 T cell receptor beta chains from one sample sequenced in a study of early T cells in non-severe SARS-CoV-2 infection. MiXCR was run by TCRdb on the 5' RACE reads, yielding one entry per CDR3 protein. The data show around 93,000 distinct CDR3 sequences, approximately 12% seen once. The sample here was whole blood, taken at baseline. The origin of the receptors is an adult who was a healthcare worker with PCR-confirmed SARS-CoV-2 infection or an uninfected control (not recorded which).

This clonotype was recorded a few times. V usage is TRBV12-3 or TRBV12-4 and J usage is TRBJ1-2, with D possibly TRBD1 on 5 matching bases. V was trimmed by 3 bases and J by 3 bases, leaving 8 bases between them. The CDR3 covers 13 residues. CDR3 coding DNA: TGTGCCAGCAGTTTGAGGACATACTATGGCTACACCTTC. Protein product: CASSLRTYYGYTF.

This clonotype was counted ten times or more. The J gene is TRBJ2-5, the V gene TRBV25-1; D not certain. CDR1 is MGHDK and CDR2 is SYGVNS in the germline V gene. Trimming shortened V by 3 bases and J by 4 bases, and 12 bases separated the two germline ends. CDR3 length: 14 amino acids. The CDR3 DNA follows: TGTGCCAGCAGTGAGGACCCGGGTGGAGAGACCCAGTACTTC. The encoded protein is CASSEDPGGETQYF.

The CDR3 here is CATSDFSRDTQYF. CDR3 DNA sequence: TGTGCCACCAGTGATTTTTCCAGAGATACGCAGTATTTT. The chain combines TRBV24-1 with TRBJ2-3; D remains unclear. V was trimmed by 1 base and J by 5 bases, leaving 6 bases between them. Germline CDR1 reads KGHDR; CDR2 reads SFDVKD. The CDR3 is 13 amino acids.

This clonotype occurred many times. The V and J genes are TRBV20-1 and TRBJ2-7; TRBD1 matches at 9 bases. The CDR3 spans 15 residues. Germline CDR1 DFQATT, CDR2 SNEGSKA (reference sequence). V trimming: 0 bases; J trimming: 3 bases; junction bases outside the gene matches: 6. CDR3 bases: TGCAGTGCTAGAGATGAGGAGGGACAGGGCTACGAGCAGTACTTC. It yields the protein CSARDEEGQGYEQYF.

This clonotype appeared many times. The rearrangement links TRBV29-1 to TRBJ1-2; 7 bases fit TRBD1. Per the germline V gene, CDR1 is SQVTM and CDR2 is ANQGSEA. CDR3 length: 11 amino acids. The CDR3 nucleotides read TGCAGTGCCGGGACAGATAATGGCTACACCTTC. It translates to CSAGTDNGYTF.

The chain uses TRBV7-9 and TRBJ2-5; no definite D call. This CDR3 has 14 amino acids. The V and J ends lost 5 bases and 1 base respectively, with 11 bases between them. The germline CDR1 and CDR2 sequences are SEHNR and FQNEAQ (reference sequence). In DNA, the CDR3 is TGTGCCAGCAGCCGGACGGCGAGCCAAGAGACCCAGTACTTC. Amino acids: CASSRTASQETQYF.